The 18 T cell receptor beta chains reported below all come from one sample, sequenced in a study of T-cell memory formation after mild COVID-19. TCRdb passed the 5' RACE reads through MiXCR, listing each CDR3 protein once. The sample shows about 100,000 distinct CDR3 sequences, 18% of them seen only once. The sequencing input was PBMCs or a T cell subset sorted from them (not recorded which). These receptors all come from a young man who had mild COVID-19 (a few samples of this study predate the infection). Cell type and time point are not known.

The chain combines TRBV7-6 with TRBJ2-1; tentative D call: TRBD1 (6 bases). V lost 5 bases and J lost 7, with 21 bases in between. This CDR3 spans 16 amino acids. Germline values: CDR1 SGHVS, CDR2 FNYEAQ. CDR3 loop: CASSPQQAWGRNEQFF. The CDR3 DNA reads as TGTGCCAGCAGCCCGCAACAGGCCTGGGGGCGAAATGAGCAGTTCTTC.

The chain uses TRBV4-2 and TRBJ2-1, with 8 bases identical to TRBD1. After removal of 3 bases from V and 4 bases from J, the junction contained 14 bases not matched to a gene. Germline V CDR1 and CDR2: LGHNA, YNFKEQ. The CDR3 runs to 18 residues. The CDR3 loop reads CASSHDPTAGGQYNEQFF. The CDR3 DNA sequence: TGTGCCAGCAGCCATGATCCCACCGCAGGGGGCCAGTACAATGAGCAGTTCTTC.

CDR3 DNA sequence: TGTGCCAGCTCCCTTAGCCCAGGGATTTATGAGACCCAGTACTTC. Translation gives CASSLSPGIYETQYF. The genes are TRBV7-6 and TRBJ2-5; possibly TRBD1 for D (5 bases). CDR1 SGHVS and CDR2 FNYEAQ come from the germline V gene. The V gene lost 8 bases and the J gene lost 5 bases, with 21 bases spanning the gap. The CDR3 has 15 amino acids.

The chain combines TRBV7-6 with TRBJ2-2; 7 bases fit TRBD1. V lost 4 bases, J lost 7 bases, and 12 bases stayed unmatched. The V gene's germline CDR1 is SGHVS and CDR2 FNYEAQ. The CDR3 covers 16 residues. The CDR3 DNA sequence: TGTGCCAGCAGCTCGTTCCGGGACAGACGTAGCGGGGAGCTGTTTTTT. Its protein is CASSSFRDRRSGELFF.

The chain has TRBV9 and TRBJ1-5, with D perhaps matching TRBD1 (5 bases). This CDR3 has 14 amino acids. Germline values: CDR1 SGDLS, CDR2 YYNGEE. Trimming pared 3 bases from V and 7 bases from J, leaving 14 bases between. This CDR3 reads CASSGEGSGQPQHF. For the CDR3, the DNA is TGTGCCAGCAGCGGAGAGGGATCAGGGCAGCCCCAGCATTTT.

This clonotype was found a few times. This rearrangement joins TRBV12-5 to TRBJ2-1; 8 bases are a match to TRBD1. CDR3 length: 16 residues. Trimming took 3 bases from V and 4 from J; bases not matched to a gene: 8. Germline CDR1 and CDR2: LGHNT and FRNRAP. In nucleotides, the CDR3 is TGTGCTAGTGGTTTTAACAGGGGGAGACCTTACAATGAGCAGTTCTTC. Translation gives CASGFNRGRPYNEQFF.

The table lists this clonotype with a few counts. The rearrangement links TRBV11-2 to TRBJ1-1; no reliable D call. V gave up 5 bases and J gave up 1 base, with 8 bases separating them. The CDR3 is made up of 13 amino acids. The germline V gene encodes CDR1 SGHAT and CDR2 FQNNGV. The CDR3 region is CASSAHQNTEAFF. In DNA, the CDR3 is TGTGCCAGCAGCGCACATCAGAACACTGAAGCTTTCTTT. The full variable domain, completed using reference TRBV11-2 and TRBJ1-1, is EAGVAQSPRYKIIEKRQSVAFWCNPISGHATLYWYQQILGQGPKLLIQFQNNGVVDDSQLPKDRFSAERLKGVDSTLKIQPAKLEDSAVYLCASSAHQNTEAFFGQGTRLTVV.

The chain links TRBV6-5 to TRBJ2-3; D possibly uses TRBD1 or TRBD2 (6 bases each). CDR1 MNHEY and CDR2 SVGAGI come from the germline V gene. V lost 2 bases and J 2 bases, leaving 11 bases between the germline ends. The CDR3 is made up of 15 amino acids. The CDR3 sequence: CASSYAGGFTDTQYF. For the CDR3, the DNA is TGTGCCAGCAGTTACGCCGGGGGCTTCACAGATACGCAGTATTTT.

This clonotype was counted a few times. For the CDR3, the DNA is TGTGCCACCAGCAGACGGCTAGCCAAACAAGAGACCCAGTACTTC. Residues: CATSRRLAKQETQYF. V is TRBV15 and J is TRBJ2-5; a possible D gene is TRBD2 (5 bases). V lost 2 bases and J lost 2, with 12 bases in between. Germline loops: CDR1 LNHNV, CDR2 YYDKDF (reference sequence). The CDR3 runs 15 residues.

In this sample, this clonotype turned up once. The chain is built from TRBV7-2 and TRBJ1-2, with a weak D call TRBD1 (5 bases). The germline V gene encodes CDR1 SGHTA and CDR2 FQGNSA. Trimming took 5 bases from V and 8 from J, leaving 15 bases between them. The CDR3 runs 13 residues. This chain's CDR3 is CASSQTGDGGYTF. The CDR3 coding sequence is TGTGCCAGCAGCCAAACGGGGGACGGGGGCTACACCTTC.

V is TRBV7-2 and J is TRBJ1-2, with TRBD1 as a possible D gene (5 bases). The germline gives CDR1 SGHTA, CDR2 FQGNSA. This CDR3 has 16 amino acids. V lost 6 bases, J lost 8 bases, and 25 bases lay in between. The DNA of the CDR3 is TGTGCCAGCAGACCCTTAGGGGCAGGCACTATGGGGGGCTACACCTTC. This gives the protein CASRPLGAGTMGGYTF.

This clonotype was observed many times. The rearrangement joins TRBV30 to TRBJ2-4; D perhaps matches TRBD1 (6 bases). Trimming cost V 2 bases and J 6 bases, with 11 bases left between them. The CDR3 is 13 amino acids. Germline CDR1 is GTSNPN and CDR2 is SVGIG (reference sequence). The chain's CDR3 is CAWSKARGNIQYF. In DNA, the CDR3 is TGTGCCTGGAGTAAGGCCAGGGGAAACATTCAGTACTTC.

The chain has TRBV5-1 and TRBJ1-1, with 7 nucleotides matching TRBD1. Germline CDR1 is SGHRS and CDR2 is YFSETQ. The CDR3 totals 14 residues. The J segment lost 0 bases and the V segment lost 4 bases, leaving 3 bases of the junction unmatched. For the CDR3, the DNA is TGCGCCAGCAGCAATACAGGGGTGAACACTGAAGCTTTCTTT. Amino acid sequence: CASSNTGVNTEAFF.

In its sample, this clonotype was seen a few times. The CDR3 sequence: CASSSFGTYQETQYF. Written as DNA, the CDR3 is TGTGCCAGCAGCTCCTTCGGGACCTACCAAGAGACCCAGTACTTC. The V and J genes are TRBV7-2 and TRBJ2-5; D tentatively fits TRBD1 or TRBD2 (5 bases each). V lost 4 bases to trimming and J lost 0 bases, with 12 bases between them. CDR3 size: 15 residues. The germline V gene encodes CDR1 SGHTA and CDR2 FQGNSA.

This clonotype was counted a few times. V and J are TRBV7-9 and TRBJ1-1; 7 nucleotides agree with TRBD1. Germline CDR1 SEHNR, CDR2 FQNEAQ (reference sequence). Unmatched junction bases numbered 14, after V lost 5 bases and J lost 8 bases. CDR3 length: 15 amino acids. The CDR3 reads CASSPEAMRTGEAFF. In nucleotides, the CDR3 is TGTGCCAGCAGCCCAGAGGCGATGCGGACAGGAGAAGCTTTCTTT. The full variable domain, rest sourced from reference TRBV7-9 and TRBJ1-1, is DTGVSQNPRHKITKRGQNVTFRCDPISEHNRLYWYRQTLGQGPEFLTYFQNEAQLEKSRLLSDRFSAERPKGSFSTLEIQRTEQGDSAMYLCASSPEAMRTGEAFFGQGTRLTVV.

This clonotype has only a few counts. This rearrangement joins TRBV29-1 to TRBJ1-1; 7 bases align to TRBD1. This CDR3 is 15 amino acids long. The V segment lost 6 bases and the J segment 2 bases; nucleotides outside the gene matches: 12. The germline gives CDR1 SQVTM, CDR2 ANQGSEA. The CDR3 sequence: CSVREGRGHNTEAFF. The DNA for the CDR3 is TGCAGCGTCCGGGAGGGGAGGGGGCACAACACTGAAGCTTTCTTT.

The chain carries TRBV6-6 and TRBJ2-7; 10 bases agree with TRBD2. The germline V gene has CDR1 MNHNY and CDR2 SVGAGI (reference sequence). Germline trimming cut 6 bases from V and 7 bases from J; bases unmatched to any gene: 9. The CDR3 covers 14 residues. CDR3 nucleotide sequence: TGTGCCAGCAGGTTAGCGGGGGGCCCTCGGGAGCAGTACTTC. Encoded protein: CASRLAGGPREQYF.

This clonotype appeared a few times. CDR3 region: CASRGSYEQYV. CDR3 DNA: TGTGCCAGCCGGGGCTCCTACGAGCAGTACGTC. The genes are TRBV6-4 and TRBJ2-7; the D gene is possibly TRBD2 (5 bases). This CDR3 is 11 amino acids long. Germline V gene data show CDR1 as MRHNA and CDR2 as SNTAGT. V was cut by 8 bases and J by 0 bases, with 5 bases left in between.